The following is a T cell receptor (beta chain) sequence with its context. A much larger clone differs by one base, so this may be a read error. This entry comes from a study of blood T cell repertoires in COVID-19. Germline-derived CDR1 and CDR2 are SEHNR and FQNEAQ (reference sequence). CDR3 length: 14 residues. J lost 7 bases, V lost 5 bases, and 4 bases had no gene match. Methods used by the authors: Amplification with reference gene primers provided the estimates of nucleated cell counts. The table came from immunoSEQ multiplex PCR; TCRdb's copy has only in-frame clones and leaves some out. V and J calls and clone size follow that table, whereas D and trimming were derived from the DNA. The data contain 250,000 to 300,000 clones, approximately 87% of them singletons.

The chain employs TRBV7-9 and TRBJ1-6; TRBD1 agrees at 8 bases. Specimen: peripheral blood. This clonotype was obtained from a man aged 60 to 69 who had recovered from COVID-19. The CDR3 sequence: CASSPTGENSPLHF. The CDR3 DNA reads as TGTGCCAGCAGCCCGACAGGGGAGAATTCACCCCTCCACTTT.